Listed here are 20 T cell receptor beta chains from one sample, sequenced in a study of technical replicates of blood from several donors. The method was immunoSEQ multiplex PCR; TCRdb's version includes in-frame clones alone and lacks a portion of them. Here the sample spans tens of thousands of clones, approximately 98% being singletons. What was sequenced was T cells isolated from PBMCs. The receptors come from a human donor in good health.

This chain uses TRBV6-5 with TRBJ1-4; D unclear. Germline V gene data show CDR1 as MNHEY and CDR2 as SVGAGI. V was cut by 3 bases and J by 5 bases, with 10 bases left in between. The CDR3 totals 14 residues. For the CDR3, the DNA is TGTGCCAGCAGTTATGGGAGCGCCAATGAAAAACTGTTTTTT. Translated: CASSYGSANEKLFF.

This CDR3 reads CAWSPYEEAFF. The CDR3 nucleotides read TGTGCCTGGAGTCCGTACGAGGAAGCTTTCTTT. The chain employs TRBV30 and TRBJ1-1; no firm D call. V lost 2 bases to trimming and J lost 8 bases, with 9 bases between them. There are 11 residues in the CDR3. From germline, CDR1 is GTSNPN and CDR2 SVGIG (reference sequence).

The CDR3 nucleotides read TGTGCCAGCAGTGAATCAGTAAGAACCGGGGAGCTGTTTTTT. As protein: CASSESVRTGELFF. The gene calls are TRBV25-1 and TRBJ2-2; D uncertain. The CDR3 runs to 14 residues. Trimming took off 1 base at V and 5 bases at J, with 8 bases between the two ends. Per the germline V gene, CDR1 is MGHDK and CDR2 is SYGVNS.

The chain couples TRBV10-3 to TRBJ1-5, with D possibly being TRBD1 (6 bases). V was pared by 4 bases and J by 1 base, with 17 bases between. Germline assignment: CDR1 ENHRY and CDR2 SYGVKD. This CDR3 has 17 residues. CDR3 nucleotide sequence: TGTGCCATCAGTGGGGACAACCCAAAAGTCAGCAATCAGCCCCAGCATTTT. Its protein product is CAISGDNPKVSNQPQHF.

The chain uses TRBV11-2 and TRBJ2-7; D uncertain. CDR1 is SGHAT, CDR2 FQNNGV, per germline. The germline V and J ends were trimmed by 3 bases and 2 bases, with 8 bases remaining between them. The CDR3 extends over 13 amino acids. CDR3 nucleotide sequence: TGTGCCAGCAGCTTCGCAGGAACCTACGAGCAGTACTTC. Amino acid sequence: CASSFAGTYEQYF.

The chain has TRBV7-9 and TRBJ2-7, with D hard to call. V was clipped by 8 bases and J by 6 bases, with 8 bases between them. From germline, CDR1 is SEHNR and CDR2 FQNEAQ (reference sequence). The CDR3 totals 10 residues. The CDR3 coding sequence is TGTGCCAGCGGGCCCAGCGAGCAGTACTTC. Protein sequence: CASGPSEQYF.

The genes are TRBV6-5 and TRBJ2-3; TRBD2 matches 7 bases. With 9 bases clipped from V and 3 bases from J, the junction kept 9 bases outside the gene matches. CDR3 size: 14 residues. From germline, CDR1 is MNHEY and CDR2 SVGAGI. CDR3 loop: CASFAGDLTDTQYF. In DNA, the CDR3 is TGTGCCAGTTTTGCGGGGGATCTAACAGATACGCAGTATTTT.

This sequence joins TRBV15 and TRBJ2-7; perhaps TRBD2 as D (6 bases). V lost 5 bases to trimming and J lost 4 bases, with 15 bases between them. Per germline, CDR1 LNHNV and CDR2 YYDKDF (reference sequence). This CDR3 has 14 residues. In DNA form, the CDR3 reads TGTGCCACCAGCCCTCCCGGGACTCTGTACGAGCAGTACTTC. Protein: CATSPPGTLYEQYF.

V usage is TRBV6-1 and J usage is TRBJ2-7, with TRBD1 matching 11 bases. V lost 3 bases and J lost 5; bases outside the gene matches: 9. This CDR3 comprises 16 residues. Germline V gene sequence: CDR1 MNHNS, CDR2 SASEGT. CDR3 in amino acids: CASSEVPGQGGNEQYF. In nucleotides, the CDR3 is TGTGCCAGCAGTGAGGTACCGGGACAGGGGGGGAACGAGCAGTACTTC.

V is TRBV7-9 and J is TRBJ1-2; the D gene is possibly TRBD1 (6 bases). CDR3 length: 15 residues. Germline V lookup: CDR1 SEHNR, CDR2 FQNEAQ (reference sequence). V was cut by 0 bases and J by 3 bases, with 11 bases left in between. The CDR3 protein is CASSLAQGVDYGYTF. CDR3 sequence (DNA): TGTGCCAGCAGCTTAGCACAGGGAGTAGACTATGGCTACACCTTC.

The genes are TRBV2 and TRBJ2-3; 7 positions agree with TRBD2. Unmatched junction bases numbered 7, after V lost 4 bases and J lost 3 bases. The CDR3 covers 15 residues. Per the germline V gene, CDR1 is SNHLY and CDR2 is FYNNEI. The CDR3 reads CASSVELASTDTQYF. CDR3 nucleotide sequence: TGTGCCAGCAGTGTAGAACTAGCGTCTACAGATACGCAGTATTTT. Variable domain in full (rest from reference TRBV2 and TRBJ2-3): EPEVTQTPSHQVTQMGQEVILRCVPISNHLYFYWYRQILGQKVEFLVSFYNNEISEKSEIFDDQFSVERPDGSNFTLKIRSTKLEDSAMYFCASSVELASTDTQYFGPGTRLTVL.

The gene calls are TRBV19 and TRBJ1-1, with a tentative D call TRBD1 (6 bases). The ends were cut back, 1 base at V and 7 bases at J, with 16 bases in the middle. This CDR3 contains 15 residues. From germline, CDR1 is LNHDA and CDR2 SQIVND (reference sequence). The CDR3: CASSIALRGGVEAFF. DNA for the CDR3: TGTGCCAGTAGTATAGCTCTCCGAGGGGGGGTTGAAGCTTTCTTT.

V gene TRBV2 combines with J gene TRBJ1-2; D is perhaps TRBD1 (6 bases). Trimming removed 8 bases at V and 6 bases at J, with 16 bases between. Germline assignment: CDR1 SNHLY and CDR2 FYNNEI. CDR3 length: 13 amino acids. This CDR3 reads CASLYRVIDGYTF. DNA of the CDR3: TGTGCCAGCTTATACAGGGTTATCGATGGCTACACCTTC.

The gene calls are TRBV2 and TRBJ2-6; D is unclear. The germline V gene encodes CDR1 SNHLY and CDR2 FYNNEI. This CDR3 contains 14 residues. With 4 bases removed from V and 2 bases from J, the gap between germline ends came to 6 bases. CDR3 nucleotides: TGTGCCAGCAGTGTAAGCACTGGGGCCAACGTCCTGACTTTC. Translating it yields CASSVSTGANVLTF.

The chain links TRBV7-3 to TRBJ2-1, with D maybe TRBD1 (7 bases). Trimming took off 9 bases at V and 4 bases at J, with 16 bases between the two ends. CDR3 length equals 14 residues. Germline-derived CDR1 and CDR2 are SGHTA and FQGTGA. CDR3 sequence: CASAGGGGYNEQFF. CDR3 sequence (DNA): TGTGCCAGTGCAGGAGGGGGCGGTTACAATGAGCAGTTCTTC.

J is TRBJ2-1 and V is TRBV9; D is undetermined. The germline CDR1 and CDR2 sequences are SGDLS and YYNGEE. Trimming pared 3 bases from V and 6 bases from J, leaving 7 bases between. The CDR3 runs 12 residues. The CDR3 DNA reads as TGTGCCAGCAGCGGTGGGCCCAATGAGCAGTTCTTC. It specifies CASSGGPNEQFF.

The rearrangement links TRBV2 to TRBJ2-1; TRBD2 matches 9 bases. This CDR3 has 15 residues. Germline V gives CDR1 SNHLY, CDR2 FYNNEI. V was pared by 1 base and J by 8 bases, with 6 bases of the junction left unmatched. This CDR3 reads CASSEGGLAKDEQFF. The CDR3 DNA reads as TGTGCCAGCAGTGAAGGAGGACTAGCGAAAGATGAGCAGTTCTTC.

This chain joins TRBV7-2 and TRBJ1-3; 7 nucleotides match TRBD1. The CDR3 sequence is 15 residues long. Germline V CDR1 and CDR2: SGHTA, FQGNSA. The trim removed 2 bases at V and 9 bases at J, leaving 10 bases unmatched. CDR3 bases: TGTGCCAGCAGCTTAACGTGGGACAGTCGTGGCACCATATATTTT. Its translation: CASSLTWDSRGTIYF.

The chain recombines TRBV4-3 with TRBJ2-4, with a tentative D call TRBD1 (6 bases). V was clipped by 1 base and J by 6 bases, with 13 bases between them. The CDR3 length is 15 residues. Germline V gene sequence: CDR1 LGHNA, CDR2 YSLEER. CDR3 in amino acids: CASSQVTGSGNIQYF. CDR3 in DNA: TGCGCCAGCAGCCAAGTAACAGGGTCTGGAAACATTCAGTACTTC.

This rearrangement joins TRBV2 to TRBJ2-5; 9 nucleotides agree with TRBD2. CDR1 and CDR2 from the germline V gene are SNHLY and FYNNEI. The CDR3 extends over 15 amino acids. Germline trimming cut 3 bases from V and 5 bases from J; bases unmatched to any gene: 7. DNA of the CDR3: TGTGCCAGCAGTGAGGGACGGCGGGAGGGGGAGACCCAGTACTTC. Its protein product is CASSEGRREGETQYF.